These 20 T cell receptor beta chains were all obtained from the same sample, sequenced in a study of shared clonotypes between healthy human individuals. Produced via immunoSEQ multiplex PCR; TCRdb's table is partial and in-frame only. The sample contains roughly 770,000 clones, roughly 96% of which appear only once. Only CD45RO-negative cells positively selected for CCR7 counted as naive CD8 cells, so terminally differentiated effector memory CD45RA+ cells were excluded. What was sequenced was naive CD8+ T cells sorted from blood. The receptor source for this set is a man under 40 in good health.

This clone was seen a single time. The V call is TRBV4-3, the J call TRBJ1-1, with D tentatively TRBD1 (5 bases). Trimming shortened V by 4 bases and J by 3 bases, and 12 bases separated the two germline ends. The CDR3 is 14 amino acids. The germline CDR1 and CDR2 sequences are LGHNA and YSLEER. CDR3 nucleotide sequence: TGCGCCAGCAGCCTCCGGGACGGGGACACTGAAGCTTTCTTT. As protein: CASSLRDGDTEAFF.

This chain uses TRBV28 with TRBJ2-7, with D possibly being TRBD2 (6 bases). Germline loops: CDR1 MDHEN, CDR2 SYDVKM. The CDR3 sequence is 10 residues long. V was pared by 8 bases and J by 6 bases, with 8 bases between. The CDR3 nucleotides are TGTGCCAGCCGCGGGGTCGAGCAGTACTTC. Translating gives CASRGVEQYF. Combining the CDR3 with reference TRBV28 and TRBJ2-7 gives the whole variable domain DVKVTQSSRYLVKRTGEKVFLECVQDMDHENMFWYRQDPGLGLRLIYFSYDVKMKEKGDIPEGYSVSREKKERFSLILESASTNQTSMYLCASRGVEQYFGPGTRLTVT.

This rearrangement joins TRBV9 to TRBJ2-1; D might be TRBD2 (6 bases). Germline loops: CDR1 SGDLS, CDR2 YYNGEE. This CDR3 has 15 amino acids. V lost 2 bases and J lost 9, with 18 bases in between. The CDR3 reads CASSVSTSPHSEQFF. In nucleotides, the CDR3 is TGTGCCAGCAGCGTCAGCACTAGCCCCCACAGTGAGCAGTTCTTC.

V and J are TRBV5-1 and TRBJ1-1, with TRBD1 as a possible D gene (5 bases). The V and J ends lost 0 bases and 8 bases respectively, with 14 bases between them. Germline CDR1 reads SGHRS; CDR2 reads YFSETQ. This CDR3 comprises 14 residues. Here the CDR3 reads CASSLAQGVTEAFF. CDR3 DNA: TGCGCCAGCAGCTTGGCCCAGGGAGTAACGGAAGCTTTCTTT.

The rearrangement uses TRBV7-9 and TRBJ1-4; TRBD1 matches 7 bases. V shed 5 bases and J 7 bases; nucleotides not matched to a gene: 7. Looked up from germline, CDR1 is SEHNR and CDR2 is FQNEAQ (reference sequence). This CDR3 has 14 amino acids. CDR3 residues: CASSIEGAGEKLFF. The CDR3 bases are TGTGCCAGCAGCATTGAGGGGGCTGGTGAAAAACTGTTTTTT.

Written as DNA, the CDR3 is TGTGCCAGCAGCCCCCGGACGGAAAGGAACACTGAAGCTTTCTTT. Protein sequence: CASSPRTERNTEAFF. The rearrangement joins TRBV7-9 to TRBJ1-1; no reliable D call. This CDR3 comprises 15 residues. V shed 5 bases and J shed 1 base, with 14 bases lying between them. Germline V gene sequence: CDR1 SEHNR, CDR2 FQNEAQ (reference sequence). Filled out from reference TRBV7-9 and TRBJ1-1, the complete variable domain reads DTGVSQNPRHKITKRGQNVTFRCDPISEHNRLYWYRQTLGQGPEFLTYFQNEAQLEKSRLLSDRFSAERPKGSFSTLEIQRTEQGDSAMYLCASSPRTERNTEAFFGQGTRLTVV.

Regarding this clone: Germline and junction disagree at one end, which may indicate a read error. The rearrangement links TRBV7-9 to TRBJ2-2; weak D call: TRBD1 (6 bases). Germline V gene data show CDR1 as SEHNR and CDR2 as FQNEAQ (reference sequence). This CDR3 spans 13 amino acids. The CDR3: CASSSRDTGELFF. CDR3 bases: TGTGCCAGCAGCTCTCGGGACACTGGGGAGCTGTTTTTT.

The chain couples TRBV6-6 to TRBJ2-6; D not resolved. The CDR3 loop spans 15 amino acids. The V end lost 2 bases, the J end lost 1 base, and 6 bases lay between the germline ends. Germline V gene lookup returns CDR1 MNHNY and CDR2 SVGAGI (reference sequence). The CDR3 here is CASSYPPSGANVLTF. For the CDR3, the DNA is TGTGCCAGCAGTTACCCCCCATCTGGGGCCAACGTCCTGACTTTC.

This clone was seen just once. The CDR3 coding sequence is TGTGCCAGCAGCGTAGATAGAGGGGAAGGCTATGGCTACACCTTC. Its protein product is CASSVDRGEGYGYTF. V gene TRBV9 combines with J gene TRBJ1-2; D is possibly TRBD1 (5 bases). This CDR3 has 15 amino acids. V was trimmed by 0 bases and J by 4 bases, leaving 13 bases between them. Germline CDR1 reads SGDLS; CDR2 reads YYNGEE.

The V call is TRBV5-4, the J call TRBJ2-5, with D perhaps matching TRBD1 (6 bases). The CDR3 is 15 amino acids. Germline V gene data show CDR1 as SGHNT and CDR2 as YYREEE (reference sequence). The V and J ends lost 4 bases and 1 base respectively, with 14 bases between them. The CDR3 here is CASSKTGDTQETQYF. CDR3 nucleotides: TGTGCCAGCAGCAAGACAGGCGATACCCAAGAGACCCAGTACTTC.

The chain employs TRBV14 and TRBJ2-2, with 7 bases that match TRBD2. The CDR3 is made up of 21 amino acids. After removal of 0 bases from V and 0 bases from J, the junction contained 16 bases not matched to a gene. The V gene's germline CDR1 is SGHDN and CDR2 FVKESK. CDR3 sequence: CASSQDSGGGYGDPNTGELFF. In DNA form, the CDR3 reads TGTGCCAGCAGCCAAGACTCCGGGGGAGGGTACGGGGATCCGAACACCGGGGAGCTGTTTTTT.

The rearrangement links TRBV9 to TRBJ2-2, with D unresolved. There are 15 residues in the CDR3. V was pared by 0 bases and J by 3 bases, with 9 bases between. CDR1 is SGDLS, CDR2 YYNGEE, per germline. The CDR3 region has the DNA TGTGCCAGCAGCGTAGGGCAGGATGACACCGGGGAGCTGTTTTTT. Its protein is CASSVGQDDTGELFF.

The V gene is TRBV9, the J gene TRBJ2-7, with a tentative D call TRBD1 (5 bases). Germline V gives CDR1 SGDLS, CDR2 YYNGEE. Trimming shortened V by 3 bases and J by 1 base, and 14 bases separated the two germline ends. The CDR3 has 15 amino acids. The chain's CDR3 is CASSEQWGASYEQYF. The CDR3 DNA reads as TGTGCCAGCAGCGAACAGTGGGGCGCGTCCTACGAGCAGTACTTC.

This clone was counted between two and nine times. V usage is TRBV7-9 and J usage is TRBJ1-1; no reliable D call. Germline lookup yields CDR1 SEHNR and CDR2 FQNEAQ (reference sequence). This CDR3 has 11 amino acids. Trimming stripped 1 base from V and 7 bases from J, with 4 bases between. In DNA, the CDR3 is TGTGCCAGCAGCTTAGGCAGTGAAGCTTTCTTT. It codes for CASSLGSEAFF.

CDR3 DNA: TGTGCCAGCAGCGTAGGGGACTCCCTAGCCAAAAACATTCAGTACTTC. This encodes CASSVGDSLAKNIQYF. The chain employs TRBV9 and TRBJ2-4, with D possibly being TRBD2 (6 bases). CDR1 and CDR2 (germline): SGDLS, YYNGEE. V gave up 0 bases and J gave up 0 bases, with 10 bases separating them. The CDR3 has 16 residues.

The chain carries TRBV28 and TRBJ1-2; no reliable D call. Germline V lookup: CDR1 MDHEN, CDR2 SYDVKM. CDR3 size: 15 residues. V lost 2 bases, J lost 1 base, and 11 bases lay in between. CDR3 sequence reads: CASSLGVGVNYGYTF. In nucleotides, the CDR3 is TGTGCCAGCAGTTTAGGTGTTGGGGTTAACTATGGCTACACCTTC.

The V gene is TRBV7-9, the J gene TRBJ1-2, with unresolved D. CDR1 and CDR2 from the germline V gene are SEHNR and FQNEAQ (reference sequence). The CDR3 is made up of 12 amino acids. V was clipped by 5 bases and J by 0 bases, with 4 bases between them. The CDR3 reads CASSRANYGYTF. The CDR3 bases are TGTGCCAGCAGCAGGGCTAACTATGGCTACACCTTC.

This chain connects TRBV18 to TRBJ1-4; weak D call: TRBD1 (6 bases). This CDR3 contains 15 residues. Germline V gives CDR1 KGHSH, CDR2 LQKENI. Trimming took off 3 bases at V and 7 bases at J, with 15 bases between the two ends. CDR3 loop: CASSPEAGGGEKLFF. The DNA of the CDR3 is TGTGCCAGCTCACCCGAGGCGGGGGGCGGTGAAAAACTGTTTTTT.

The V gene is TRBV29-1, the J gene TRBJ1-2; no clear D gene. Trimming took 4 bases from V and 6 from J, leaving 15 bases between them. This CDR3 has 13 amino acids. Per the germline V gene, CDR1 is SQVTM and CDR2 is ANQGSEA. The CDR3 loop reads CSVAVPREDGYTF. The CDR3 DNA is TGCAGCGTTGCGGTGCCGAGAGAGGATGGCTACACCTTC.

The J gene is TRBJ2-1, the V gene TRBV11-3; 13 bases match TRBD2. The CDR3 contains 17 residues. J lost 5 bases, V lost 1 base, and 5 bases had no gene match. Germline V gene sequence: CDR1 SGHNT, CDR2 YENEEA. The CDR3 coding sequence is TGTGCCAGCAGCTTAGGACTAGCGGGAGGCCAAGACAATGAGCAGTTCTTC. Protein product: CASSLGLAGGQDNEQFF.